Below, 17 T cell receptor beta chains from the same sample are listed, as sequenced in a study of siplizumab effects on memory and regulatory T cells. Generated by immunoSEQ multiplex PCR, the TCRdb table keeps only in-frame clones and is missing some. This table has some 63,000 clones, 96% appearing once. The sequenced material came from naive CD8+ T cells sorted from blood. The receptors derive from a human donor in good health.

This chain joins TRBV6-1 and TRBJ2-7, with D unresolved. V dropped 2 bases and J dropped 7 bases, with 6 bases sitting between them. Germline CDR1 is MNHNS and CDR2 is SASEGT. This CDR3 region has 11 residues. The chain's CDR3 is CASSEMLEQYF. The DNA of the CDR3 is TGTGCCAGCAGTGAAATGTTGGAGCAGTACTTC.

This chain joins TRBV19 and TRBJ2-3; TRBD2 is a possible D gene (5 bases). Trimming took 2 bases from V and 0 from J, leaving 12 bases between them. CDR1 LNHDA and CDR2 SQIVND come from the germline V gene (reference sequence). This CDR3 contains 16 residues. CDR3 nucleotide sequence: TGTGCCAGTAGTATACGGACTCTCTCTAGCACAGATACGCAGTATTTT. Its translation: CASSIRTLSSTDTQYF.

CDR3 sequence reads: CASSLGGGTTEAFF. The CDR3 nucleotides are TGTGCCAGCAGCTTAGGAGGGGGGACCACTGAAGCTTTCTTT. The chain employs TRBV7-6 and TRBJ1-1; TRBD1 might be the D (6 bases). Trimming shortened V by 1 base and J by 4 bases, and 10 bases separated the two germline ends. Germline V CDR1 and CDR2: SGHVS, FNYEAQ. This CDR3 spans 14 amino acids.

The chain is built from TRBV9 and TRBJ2-1; 7 bases fit TRBD1. The CDR3 has 13 residues. CDR1 and CDR2 from the germline V gene are SGDLS and YYNGEE. The junction had 8 bases not matched to a gene; V was cut back by 5 bases and J by 9 bases. This CDR3 is CASSNSRGTEQFF. In DNA, the CDR3 is TGTGCCAGCAGTAATTCCAGGGGGACTGAGCAGTTCTTC.

The rearrangement links TRBV10-3 to TRBJ2-2, with D perhaps given as TRBD1 or TRBD2 (6 bases each). This CDR3 is built from 14 residues. Trimming shortened V by 2 bases and J by 5 bases, and 9 bases separated the two germline ends. Germline assignment: CDR1 ENHRY and CDR2 SYGVKD. CDR3 sequence (DNA): TGTGCCATCAGTGAGGGGGGGCAGACCGGGGAGCTGTTTTTT. This translates into CAISEGGQTGELFF.

This chain connects TRBV27 to TRBJ2-7; weak D call: TRBD1 (5 bases). V was clipped by 6 bases and J by 0 bases, with 12 bases between them. CDR3 length: 14 residues. Per germline, CDR1 MNHEY and CDR2 SMNVEV (reference sequence). CDR3 sequence: CASRGTGPSYEQYF. The CDR3 DNA reads as TGTGCCAGCAGAGGTACAGGTCCCTCCTACGAGCAGTACTTC.

The rearrangement uses TRBV2 and TRBJ2-5; 12 bases fit TRBD2. The CDR3 covers 15 residues. Germline V gene data show CDR1 as SNHLY and CDR2 as FYNNEI. Trimming removed 8 bases from V and 1 base from J; junction bases left unmatched: 5. CDR3 protein: CASSSGGASQETQYF. In DNA form, the CDR3 reads TGTGCCAGCTCTAGCGGGGGGGCTTCCCAAGAGACCCAGTACTTC.

The V gene is TRBV4-1, the J gene TRBJ1-4; D call uncertain. Trimming stripped 0 bases from V and 5 bases from J, with 19 bases between. The CDR3 sequence is 18 residues long. The germline V gene has CDR1 MGHRA and CDR2 YSYEKL. Here the CDR3 reads CASSQDFYYRTENEKLFF. In nucleotides, the CDR3 is TGCGCCAGCAGCCAAGATTTTTACTATCGGACCGAGAATGAAAAACTGTTTTTT.

The V gene is TRBV7-9, the J gene TRBJ2-7; no reliable D call. The germline V and J ends were trimmed by 2 bases and 1 base, with 9 bases remaining between them. Germline CDR1 is SEHNR and CDR2 is FQNEAQ (reference sequence). This CDR3 has 14 amino acids. The CDR3 protein is CASSLPAGSYEQYF. The CDR3 DNA reads as TGTGCCAGCAGCTTACCAGCAGGATCCTACGAGCAGTACTTC. The full variable domain, completed using reference TRBV7-9 and TRBJ2-7, is DTGVSQNPRHKITKRGQNVTFRCDPISEHNRLYWYRQTLGQGPEFLTYFQNEAQLEKSRLLSDRFSAERPKGSFSTLEIQRTEQGDSAMYLCASSLPAGSYEQYFGPGTRLTVT.

This clone appeared a single time. The chain has TRBV30 and TRBJ2-1; 9 bases align to TRBD1. CDR1 and CDR2 from the germline V gene are GTSNPN and SVGIG (reference sequence). The CDR3 loop spans 14 amino acids. The trim removed 2 bases at V and 4 bases at J, leaving 3 bases unmatched. DNA of the CDR3: TGTGCCTGGAGTCCAGGGACAGGGTACAATGAGCAGTTCTTC. It specifies CAWSPGTGYNEQFF.

This chain uses TRBV11-2 with TRBJ2-1; no firm D call. V was cut by 5 bases and J by 6 bases, with 8 bases left in between. CDR1 and CDR2 (germline): SGHAT, FQNNGV. CDR3 length: 12 amino acids. CDR3 sequence: CASSPDTNEQFF. In nucleotides, the CDR3 is TGTGCCAGCAGCCCCGATACCAATGAGCAGTTCTTC.

The chain couples TRBV2 to TRBJ2-1, with TRBD2 identical over 14 bases. Germline CDR1 reads SNHLY; CDR2 reads FYNNEI. J gave up 9 bases and V 0 bases, and 10 bases lay outside the gene matches. The CDR3 covers 18 residues. Written as DNA, the CDR3 is TGTGCCAGCAGTGAAGCGGGAGGACTAGCGGGGGGCCGGGGTGAGCAGTTCTTC. This sequence encodes CASSEAGGLAGGRGEQFF.

The rearrangement uses TRBV6-1 and TRBJ2-7, with 13 bases that match TRBD2. CDR1 and CDR2 (germline): MNHNS, SASEGT. The CDR3 length is 15 residues. V trimming: 3 bases; J trimming: 4 bases; junction bases outside the gene matches: 3. CDR3 bases: TGTGCCAGCAGTGAGGAGACTAGCGGGGGGTACGAGCAGTACTTC. It translates to CASSEETSGGYEQYF.

This clone was observed a single time. V and J are TRBV4-2 and TRBJ2-5; 10 bases line up with TRBD1. CDR1 and CDR2 from the germline V gene are LGHNA and YNFKEQ. The CDR3 length is 17 residues. V lost 6 bases to trimming and J lost 5 bases; unmatched junction nucleotides: 15. CDR3 sequence reads: CASSRLAGQGMGETQYF. The CDR3 coding sequence is TGTGCCAGCAGTCGCTTAGCGGGACAGGGGATGGGGGAGACCCAGTACTTC.

The chain links TRBV27 to TRBJ1-5; TRBD1 matches 8 bases. Germline assignment: CDR1 MNHEY and CDR2 SMNVEV (reference sequence). This CDR3 has 19 amino acids. V lost 1 base to trimming and J lost 4 bases; unmatched junction nucleotides: 15. The CDR3, as DNA: TGTGCCAGCAGTTTATGGGCCCCTCCGACAGGGGCGGAAAATCAGCCCCAGCATTTT. This encodes CASSLWAPPTGAENQPQHF.

This sequence joins TRBV4-1 and TRBJ1-1; D is undetermined. Trimming removed 1 base at V and 5 bases at J, with 11 bases between. CDR3 length equals 14 residues. Germline CDR1 and CDR2: MGHRA and YSYEKL. CDR3 region: CASSQGRVWTEAFF. In DNA form, the CDR3 reads TGCGCCAGCAGCCAAGGAAGGGTATGGACTGAAGCTTTCTTT.

The chain is built from TRBV13 and TRBJ1-1; D not certain. Germline V CDR1 and CDR2: PRHDT, FYEKMQ (reference sequence). Deletions cut 1 base from V and 0 bases from J, with 18 bases between. This CDR3 contains 18 residues. The DNA for the CDR3 is TGTGCCAGCAGCTTAGACCTTGGTGGGGAAATTGTGAACACTGAAGCTTTCTTT. Its translation: CASSLDLGGEIVNTEAFF.